The 9 T cell receptor beta chains below come from one sample, sequenced in a study of CD8 T cells in ankylosing spondylitis. TCRdb recomputed calls from the 5' RACE reads with MiXCR, one row per CDR3 protein. The repertoire holds some 54,000 distinct CDR3 sequences, with about 7% as singletons. The sample taken for sequencing was blood, either unsorted or a sorted T cell fraction (not recorded which). The receptors originated from a female donor with ankylosing spondylitis or in good health (not recorded which).

Details on this clonotype: A much larger clone differs from this one at a single base, so this may be a read error. The chain carries TRBV24-1 and TRBJ2-3, with 7 bases lining up with TRBD2. Germline values: CDR1 KGHDR, CDR2 SFDVKD. There are 15 residues in the CDR3. CDR3: CAISEASGNTDTQYF. The CDR3 DNA reads TGTGCCATCAGTGAGGCTAGCGGCAACACAGATACGCAGTATTTT.

This clonotype was found many times. The V call is TRBV11-2, the J call TRBJ1-4; 7 bases line up with TRBD1. The V gene end was trimmed by 7 bases and the J gene end by 0 bases; junction bases not matched to a gene: 5. The CDR3 contains 15 residues. The germline CDR1 and CDR2 sequences are SGHAT and FQNNGV. The CDR3 protein is CASTYRGSTNEKLFF. In DNA form, the CDR3 reads TGTGCCAGCACCTACAGGGGTTCAACTAATGAAAAACTGTTTTTT.

This clonotype was seen at least ten times. The chain is built from TRBV18 and TRBJ2-2, with TRBD1 as a possible D gene (5 bases). The CDR3 consists of 13 residues. Per the germline V gene, CDR1 is KGHSH and CDR2 is LQKENI. V was trimmed by 5 bases and J by 6 bases, leaving 10 bases between them. In DNA, the CDR3 is TGTGCCAGCTCAGCAGGGTCTCCCGGGGAGCTGTTTTTT. It yields the protein CASSAGSPGELFF.

This clonotype has a count of ten or more. The V call is TRBV12-3 or TRBV12-4, the J call TRBJ2-6; no firm D call. The CDR3 contains 17 residues. The V end lost 7 bases, the J end lost 4 bases, and 20 bases lay between the germline ends. For the CDR3, the DNA is TGTGCCAGCACCCTCTATGCCAACCTGGGGGGGGCCAACGTCCTGACTTTC. The encoded protein is CASTLYANLGGANVLTF.

By its share, this clonotype is medium-sized (0.01 to 0.1%). The chain uses TRBV20-1 and TRBJ2-5; 9 nucleotides line up with TRBD1. Germline assignment: CDR1 DFQATT and CDR2 SNEGSKA (reference sequence). The CDR3 consists of 13 residues. J gave up 3 bases and V 4 bases, and 3 bases lay outside the gene matches. The CDR3 sequence is CSAIGTGKETQYF. The CDR3 DNA is TGCAGTGCTATTGGGACAGGGAAAGAGACCCAGTACTTC.

This clonotype was recorded at least ten times. The gene calls are TRBV29-1 and TRBJ1-5, with a weak D call TRBD1 (6 bases). Germline V gives CDR1 SQVTM, CDR2 ANQGSEA. This CDR3 has 12 residues. Trimming stripped 4 bases from V and 5 bases from J, with 9 bases between. The CDR3 bases are TGCAGCGTTGGGGCAGGGGATCAGCCCCAGCATTTT. Encoded protein: CSVGAGDQPQHF.

There are many counts of this clonotype. The chain is built from TRBV10-3 and TRBJ2-6; 10 bases map to TRBD2. Germline CDR1 reads ENHRY; CDR2 reads SYGVKD. This CDR3 comprises 16 residues. The V and J ends lost 3 bases and 8 bases, in that order; junction bases with no gene match: 7. CDR3 amino acids: CAISDGTAGGPNVLTF. CDR3 DNA: TGTGCCATCAGTGATGGGACAGCGGGAGGGCCCAACGTCCTGACTTTC.

In this sample, this clonotype turned up many times. V and J are TRBV7-9 and TRBJ2-1; D gene ambiguous. Trimming took off 1 base at V and 2 bases at J, with 9 bases between the two ends. The CDR3 covers 15 residues. CDR1 and CDR2 (germline): SEHNR, FQNEAQ (reference sequence). CDR3 region: CASSLDGQPYNEQFF. CDR3 sequence (DNA): TGTGCCAGCAGCTTAGATGGTCAGCCCTACAATGAGCAGTTCTTC.

This clonotype was counted ten times or more. The V gene is TRBV28, the J gene TRBJ2-2; 8 bases align to TRBD2. Losses at the gene ends were 7 bases for V and 4 bases for J; bases not matched to a gene: 8. Germline loops: CDR1 MDHEN, CDR2 SYDVKM. The CDR3 loop spans 15 amino acids. The CDR3, as DNA: TGTGCCAGCACGCCGGGGGGGTTTAGCACCGGGGAGCTGTTTTTT. Protein product: CASTPGGFSTGELFF.